Below are 19 T cell receptor beta chains sequenced from a single sample in a study of T cells in Graves' hyperthyroidism and ophthalmopathy. Amplified regions were TCR beta CDR3 sequences from RNA transcripts. The HTBI primer set drove a first-round RT-PCR of the TCR CDR3. TCRdb re-called the multiplex PCR reads through MiXCR, storing one row per CDR3 protein. The data show fewer than 600,000 distinct CDR3 sequences, 14% seen once. The sample was blood. These receptor sequences come from a woman between 35 and 50 years old with Graves' hyperthyroidism.

In this sample, this clonotype turned up many times. The chain has TRBV12-3 or TRBV12-4 and TRBJ2-2; 10 bases line up with TRBD1. This CDR3 has 15 amino acids. V lost 6 bases to trimming and J lost 4 bases; unmatched junction nucleotides: 5. The CDR3 reads CASRPGQGTTGELFF. In DNA form, the CDR3 reads TGTGCCAGCAGGCCGGGACAGGGGACCACCGGGGAGCTGTTTTTT.

This clonotype came up many times. The chain links TRBV7-2 to TRBJ2-6; 8 nucleotides line up with TRBD1. CDR1 is SGHTA and CDR2 is FQGNSA in the germline V gene. This CDR3 is 19 amino acids long. V lost 0 bases and J lost 1; bases outside the gene matches: 8. The DNA for the CDR3 is TGTGCCAGCAGCTTAGCCCCCGGACAGGGTCAGTCTGGGGCCAACGTCCTGACTTTC. This gives the protein CASSLAPGQGQSGANVLTF.

This clonotype has ten or more counts. V gene TRBV6-6 combines with J gene TRBJ2-7; 7 bases agree with TRBD1. The CDR3 runs 17 residues. Germline V gives CDR1 MNHNY, CDR2 SVGAGI (reference sequence). The junction had 8 bases not matched to a gene; V was cut back by 0 bases and J by 0 bases. The CDR3 DNA reads TGTGCCAGCAGTTACTCGAGACAGGGACCAAGCTCCTACGAGCAGTACTTC. Encoded protein: CASSYSRQGPSSYEQYF.

This clonotype turned up a few times. The chain uses TRBV7-8 and TRBJ1-2, with 7 bases that match TRBD1. Losses at the gene ends were 5 bases for V and 4 bases for J; bases not matched to a gene: 13. The CDR3 runs to 16 residues. Germline V gives CDR1 SGHVS, CDR2 FQNEAQ. CDR3 sequence (DNA): TGTGCCAGCAGCCCCCGCAGCGGACAGGAGCTCTATGGCTACACCTTC. It is translated as CASSPRSGQELYGYTF.

The chain has TRBV28 and TRBJ2-7; D remains unclear. V dropped 2 bases and J dropped 2 bases, with 10 bases sitting between them. The length of the CDR3 is 14 residues. Germline V gives CDR1 MDHEN, CDR2 SYDVKM. The CDR3 protein is CASSLKILTYEQYF. CDR3 nucleotides: TGTGCCAGCAGTTTAAAGATCCTCACCTACGAGCAGTACTTC.

J is TRBJ2-1 and V is TRBV5-6; possibly TRBD1 for D (7 bases). Judging by the DNA end, TRBJ2-7 fits better; the J call may be wrong. Germline V gene data show CDR1 as SGHDT and CDR2 as YYEEEE. This CDR3 region has 20 residues. Here the CDR3 reads CASSQSWRGPRLGVGNEQYF. The CDR3 DNA sequence: TGTGCCAGCAGCCAGTCTTGGAGGGGGCCTAGACTAGGAGTTGGAAATGAGCAGTACTTC.

On this clonotype itself: A much larger clone differs from this one at a single base, so this may be a read error. The chain carries TRBV6-1 and TRBJ2-2; TRBD2 matches 15 bases. This CDR3 spans 15 amino acids. Germline V lookup: CDR1 MNHNS, CDR2 SASEGT. Trimming took 6 bases from V and 6 from J; bases not matched to a gene: 2. For the CDR3, the DNA is TGTGCCAGCAGCGGGACTAGCGGGAGGTCCGGGGAGCTGTTTTTT. This sequence encodes CASSGTSGRSGELFF.

This clonotype occurred a few times. The chain is built from TRBV9 and TRBJ1-4; no definite D call. Germline lookup yields CDR1 SGDLS and CDR2 YYNGEE. Trimming left V 4 bases short and J 4 bases short, with 11 bases between. The CDR3 totals 14 residues. CDR3 amino acids: CASSSQGYNEKLFF. CDR3 sequence (DNA): TGTGCCAGCAGCTCCCAAGGGTATAATGAAAAACTGTTTTTT.

The rearrangement links TRBV12-3 or TRBV12-4 to TRBJ2-7; D perhaps matches TRBD1 (7 bases). The CDR3 loop spans 15 amino acids. The V end lost 0 bases, the J end lost 7 bases, and 16 bases lay between the germline ends. DNA for the CDR3: TGTGCCAGCAGTTTAGCGGGGGGACAGATACAGGAGCAGTACTTC. This translates into CASSLAGGQIQEQYF.

This clonotype was seen ten or more times. The rearrangement uses TRBV30 and TRBJ1-3; weak D call: TRBD1 (5 bases). In germline, CDR1 is GTSNPN, CDR2 SVGIG (reference sequence). V lost 5 bases to trimming and J lost 0 bases, with 17 bases between them. The CDR3 totals 16 residues. CDR3 residues: CAWLDRQRFSGNTIYF. Written as DNA, the CDR3 is TGTGCCTGGCTCGATAGACAGAGATTCTCTGGAAACACCATATATTTT.

This clonotype was seen repeatedly, ten times or more. The chain couples TRBV12-3 or TRBV12-4 to TRBJ1-1; no reliable D call. The CDR3 extends over 11 amino acids. The germline V and J ends were trimmed by 10 bases and 4 bases, with 10 bases remaining between them. The CDR3 spells CATSEVTEAFF. The CDR3 region has the DNA TGTGCCACCTCCGAGGTCACTGAAGCTTTCTTT.

There are many counts of this clonotype. V usage is TRBV27 and J usage is TRBJ2-7, with 9 bases matching TRBD1. The CDR3 extends over 15 amino acids. V shed 3 bases and J 4 bases; nucleotides not matched to a gene: 7. Germline CDR1 reads MNHEY; CDR2 reads SMNVEV (reference sequence). This CDR3 reads CASSLGTGKAYEQYF. The CDR3 nucleotides are TGTGCCAGCAGTTTGGGGACAGGGAAAGCGTACGAGCAGTACTTC.

The table lists this clonotype with many counts. The chain employs TRBV5-1 and TRBJ2-3, with 11 bases lining up with TRBD2. This CDR3 is built from 18 residues. V trimming: 4 bases; J trimming: 0 bases; junction bases outside the gene matches: 10. Germline values: CDR1 SGHRS, CDR2 YFSETQ. The CDR3 coding sequence is TGCGCCAGCAGCCCCGGACTAGCGGGCTTAACTAGCACAGATACGCAGTATTTT. Translated: CASSPGLAGLTSTDTQYF.

The CDR3: CASSLLETGAGDTQYF. CDR3 nucleotides: TGTGCCAGCAGTTTACTTGAGACAGGGGCCGGAGATACGCAGTATTTT. The chain couples TRBV12-3 or TRBV12-4 to TRBJ2-3; 8 bases fit TRBD1. The V segment lost 2 bases and the J segment 5 bases; nucleotides outside the gene matches: 9. The CDR3 totals 16 residues.

Many counts were recorded for this clonotype. J is TRBJ2-7 and V is TRBV11-1; maybe TRBD2 (5 bases). The germline CDR1 and CDR2 sequences are SGHAT and FQDESV (reference sequence). The germline V and J ends were trimmed by 1 base and 2 bases, with 9 bases remaining between them. CDR3 size: 14 residues. The CDR3, as DNA: TGTGCCAGCAGCTTAGAGTCCGGGGCCTACGAGCAGTACTTC. It is translated as CASSLESGAYEQYF. Full variable domain (rest looked up from reference TRBV11-1 and TRBJ2-7): EAEVAQSPRYKITEKSQAVAFWCDPISGHATLYWYRQILGQGPELLVQFQDESVVDDSQLPKDRFSAERLKGVDSTLKIQPAELGDSAMYLCASSLESGAYEQYFGPGTRLTVT.

Points on this clonotype: Being one base from a much bigger clone, this may be a read error. The V and J genes are TRBV12-3 or TRBV12-4 and TRBJ2-1; TRBD1 might be the D (6 bases). The CDR3 extends over 16 amino acids. V lost 5 bases, J lost 7 bases, and 21 bases lay in between. CDR3 region: CASSLSRDTLFNEQFF. The DNA for the CDR3 is TGTGCCAGCAGTCTCAGCCGGGACACCCTTTTTAATGAGCAGTTCTTC.

This clonotype was seen at least ten times. The chain joins TRBV7-9 to TRBJ2-7; D not resolved. Germline CDR1 and CDR2: SEHNR and FQNEAQ (reference sequence). Between the trimmed V and J ends, which lost 1 base and 3 bases, there was a span of 4 bases. The CDR3 covers 12 residues. CDR3 region: CASSLVHYEQYF. Written as DNA, the CDR3 is TGTGCCAGCAGCTTAGTACACTACGAGCAGTACTTC.

This clonotype was recorded many times. The rearrangement links TRBV11-2 to TRBJ1-1; no reliable D call. Per germline, CDR1 SGHAT and CDR2 FQNNGV. The CDR3 runs 14 residues. Trimming took off 1 base at V and 5 bases at J, with 11 bases between the two ends. The chain's CDR3 is CASSLVGVWTEAFF. The CDR3 DNA sequence: TGTGCCAGCAGCTTAGTTGGGGTTTGGACTGAAGCTTTCTTT. Full variable domain (remainder filled in from reference TRBV11-2 and TRBJ1-1): EAGVAQSPRYKIIEKRQSVAFWCNPISGHATLYWYQQILGQGPKLLIQFQNNGVVDDSQLPKDRFSAERLKGVDSTLKIQPAKLEDSAVYLCASSLVGVWTEAFFGQGTRLTVV.

CDR3 amino acids: CASSDRYGAFF. In DNA, the CDR3 is TGTGCCAGTAGTGACAGATACGGAGCTTTCTTT. The chain couples TRBV19 to TRBJ1-1, with D tentatively TRBD1 (5 bases). Trimming pared 5 bases from V and 10 bases from J, leaving 11 bases between. From germline, CDR1 is LNHDA and CDR2 SQIVND (reference sequence). The CDR3 runs to 11 residues.